This note documents a single TCR beta chain sequence. Its antigen is unknown. Assay used: immunoSEQ multiplex PCR; TCRdb lists only in-frame clones, some missing. The sample holds around 13,000 clones, approximately 87% seen once. The sample originates from a study of PD-1 blockade in classical Hodgkin lymphoma. Whole-study results and caveats: Prior to therapy, complete responders displayed diversity much like that of newly diagnosed patients. A significant rise in TCR diversity by C4D1 was seen for CD4+ but not CD8+ cells.

Patients all relapsed after autologous stem cell transplantation, and there was variation in brentuximab vedotin exposure. By magnetic negative selection, CD4+ T cells were purified from thawed PBMCs. Germline lookup yields CDR1 SGHRS and CDR2 YFSETQ. The CDR3 length is 18 residues. V was pared by 4 bases and J by 0 bases, with 21 bases between. This clonotype was obtained from a human donor with classical Hodgkin lymphoma. The source material was CD4+ T cells from blood, sampled at baseline. This chain links TRBV5-1 with TRBJ2-3, with D unclear. CDR3 DNA sequence: TGCGCCAGCAGCCTGCCCCGGAGAGACACGGCTAGCACAGATACGCAGTATTTT. Amino acid sequence: CASSLPRRDTASTDTQYF.